These 13 T cell receptor beta chains originate from one sample sequenced in a study of Ad26.COV2.S vaccination and SARS-CoV-2 variants. Only in-frame clones appear in the TCRdb table, and some are missing; sequencing was by immunoSEQ multiplex PCR. The repertoire holds around 300,000 clones, 75% to 90% seen once, with around a tenth in the top ten. Indicated treatment: some 20 received Ad26.COV2.S at low or high dose, single or two shots; about 5 received placebo; per-sample allocation not given. Collection of samples fell on day 63 after the first vaccine or placebo injection. The sample was peripheral blood, taken in a trial of Ad26.COV2.S vaccine versus placebo. The source is a person aged 18 to 59 who received the Ad26.COV2.S COVID-19 vaccine or a placebo.

This chain links TRBV3-1 (or the pseudogene TRBV3-2) with TRBJ1-4; 8 bases map to TRBD1. This CDR3 spans 18 amino acids. Germline V lookup: CDR1 LGHDT, CDR2 YNNKEL (reference sequence). The V segment lost 4 bases and the J segment 8 bases; nucleotides outside the gene matches: 18. The DNA for the CDR3 is TGTGCCAGCAGCCCTTCCCCGAACCCCACAGGGGGGGAAGAAAAACTGTTTTTT. As protein: CASSPSPNPTGGEEKLFF.

This clone showed up just a few times. The V gene is TRBV12-3 or TRBV12-4, the J gene TRBJ1-5; D is perhaps TRBD1 (5 bases). The CDR3 extends over 13 amino acids. Trimming took 7 bases from V and 11 from J, leaving 18 bases between them. CDR3 sequence: CASKRTGTQAQHF. The CDR3, as DNA: TGTGCCAGCAAACGGACCGGGACCCAGGCCCAGCATTTT.

The chain links TRBV7-2 to TRBJ1-2; TRBD1 matches 9 bases. The V gene end was trimmed by 6 bases and the J gene end by 8 bases; junction bases not matched to a gene: 13. This CDR3 contains 15 residues. Looked up from germline, CDR1 is SGHTA and CDR2 is FQGNSA. CDR3 sequence (DNA): TGTGCCAGCAGTCCGAGCTCCGGACAGGGGAACGGCTACACCTTC. It is translated as CASSPSSGQGNGYTF.

V is TRBV7-2 and J is TRBJ1-2; the D gene is possibly TRBD1 (5 bases). V dropped 1 base and J dropped 7 bases, with 13 bases sitting between them. Looked up from germline, CDR1 is SGHTA and CDR2 is FQGNSA. This CDR3 region has 14 residues. The CDR3 nucleotides are TGTGCCAGCAGCTTAGGTGGAGGGGAAGGTGGCTACACCTTC. Protein: CASSLGGGEGGYTF. Combining the CDR3 with reference TRBV7-2 and TRBJ1-2 gives the whole variable domain GAGVSQSPSNKVTEKGKDVELRCDPISGHTALYWYRQSLGQGLEFLIYFQGNSAPDKSGLPSDRFSAERTGGSVSTLTIQRTQQEDSAVYLCASSLGGGEGGYTFGSGTRLTVV.

This sequence joins TRBV6-5 and TRBJ1-1; 7 nucleotides line up with TRBD1. Germline V gives CDR1 MNHEY, CDR2 SVGAGI. The CDR3 contains 14 residues. The J segment lost 0 bases and the V segment lost 5 bases, leaving 3 bases of the junction unmatched. The CDR3 spells CASSTGAMNTEAFF. The CDR3 region has the DNA TGTGCCAGCAGTACAGGGGCAATGAACACTGAAGCTTTCTTT.

The chain employs TRBV7-2 and TRBJ1-5; 7 bases match TRBD1. The CDR3 consists of 18 residues. J was trimmed by 4 bases and V by 5 bases; bases with no gene match: 17. The germline CDR1 and CDR2 sequences are SGHTA and FQGNSA. In DNA, the CDR3 is TGTGCCAGCAGCGTGGATCGGATGCGGGACAGTTATAATCAGCCCCAGCATTTT. Residues: CASSVDRMRDSYNQPQHF.

V is TRBV18 and J is TRBJ2-1; D is unresolved. Trimming took 0 bases from V and 1 from J, leaving 10 bases between them. Looked up from germline, CDR1 is KGHSH and CDR2 is LQKENI. CDR3 length equals 16 residues. This CDR3 is CASSPPVGRSYNEQFF. CDR3 sequence (DNA): TGTGCCAGCTCACCACCTGTAGGCCGGTCCTACAATGAGCAGTTCTTC.

The chain uses TRBV7-8 and TRBJ1-5, with D uncertain. The CDR3 runs 16 residues. Germline CDR1 SGHVS, CDR2 FQNEAQ. V lost 0 bases, J lost 5 bases, and 14 bases lay in between. As DNA, the CDR3 is TGTGCCAGCAGCTTAGCACGGGGTCTTCAGGATCAGCCCCAGCATTTT. Its translation is CASSLARGLQDQPQHF.

This clone has only one observation. V gene TRBV28 combines with J gene TRBJ2-2, with 8 bases matching TRBD1. CDR3 length equals 16 residues. J gave up 9 bases and V 5 bases, and 14 bases lay outside the gene matches. From germline, CDR1 is MDHEN and CDR2 SYDVKM. CDR3 sequence (DNA): TGTGCCAGCAGTCTAAGGGGTAGGACAGGGTACCGGGAGCTGTTTTTT. Its translation: CASSLRGRTGYRELFF.

V and J are TRBV6-1 and TRBJ2-5; 7 nucleotides agree with TRBD1. This CDR3 spans 15 amino acids. J lost 1 base, V lost 3 bases, and 5 bases had no gene match. The germline V gene encodes CDR1 MNHNS and CDR2 SASEGT. The CDR3 protein is CASSEGTVGQETQYF. Written as DNA, the CDR3 is TGTGCCAGCAGTGAGGGGACAGTGGGCCAAGAGACCCAGTACTTC.

This rearrangement joins TRBV19 to TRBJ2-7, with TRBD1 as a possible D gene (5 bases). The CDR3 runs 15 residues. Germline V CDR1 and CDR2: LNHDA, SQIVND (reference sequence). Trimming removed 7 bases from V and 6 bases from J, with 22 bases in between. The CDR3 nucleotides are TGTGCCAGTACCCCTAACGGGCAGGGAATGGTCGAGCAGTACTTC. It specifies CASTPNGQGMVEQYF.

The chain combines TRBV19 with TRBJ1-3, with D maybe TRBD1 (5 bases). CDR3 length: 14 residues. The germline V gene encodes CDR1 LNHDA and CDR2 SQIVND (reference sequence). The V end was cut by 5 bases, the J end by 1 base, with 9 bases between. The CDR3 nucleotides read TGTGCCAGTAGTTCCCAGGGTTCTGGAAACACCATATATTTT. It codes for CASSSQGSGNTIYF.

The chain couples TRBV11-2 to TRBJ1-1, with D perhaps matching TRBD1 (5 bases). V lost 4 bases and J 2 bases, leaving 23 bases between the germline ends. CDR1 is SGHAT, CDR2 FQNNGV, per germline. The CDR3 totals 18 residues. The CDR3 nucleotides read TGTGCCAGCAGCTACCGAATAGTGGGGGGTTTAGTCAACACTGAAGCTTTCTTT. Amino acids: CASSYRIVGGLVNTEAFF.